This TCR beta chain was observed in a study of cytomegalovirus exposure and HLA in healthy donors. Study-wide context: A subsequent analysis stated that the 120 or so validation repertoires were run on the same platform as the roughly 670 first-cohort repertoires.

Turning to this clone: Its antigen is not known.

Per germline, CDR1 ENHRY and CDR2 SYGVKD. The CDR3 has 13 amino acids. Unmatched junction bases numbered 9, after V lost 7 bases and J lost 10 bases. Whole-study findings and limits: The study designated roughly 160 TCR beta chains cytomegalovirus-associated.

TCRdb's copy holds only in-frame clones and misses some; the assay was immunoSEQ multiplex PCR. The data show around 130,000 clones, under 90% seen once. What was sequenced was PBMCs. The rearrangement joins TRBV10-3 to TRBJ1-2; 10 bases agree with TRBD1. This clonotype was obtained from a woman in her 30s in good health and CMV-seronegative. The CDR3 here is CAITQGQGPNYTF. In DNA form, the CDR3 reads TGTGCCATCACCCAGGGACAGGGGCCAAACTACACCTTC.